This T cell receptor (beta chain) is from a study of blood T cell repertoires in COVID-19. Study as a whole: Acute and convalescent COVID-19 samples came from the United States, Italy and Spain.

TCRdb's table, derived via immunoSEQ multiplex PCR, lists solely in-frame clones and lacks some. The sample yields about 70,000 clones, roughly 79% seen once. V dropped 2 bases and J dropped 2 bases, with 10 bases sitting between them. The CDR3 runs to 16 residues. From germline, CDR1 is SEHNR and CDR2 FQNEAQ (reference sequence). The TCR comes from a woman in her 70s with acute or convalescent COVID-19. The chain couples TRBV7-9 to TRBJ1-6; D is perhaps TRBD1 (5 bases). The sample taken for sequencing was peripheral blood. The CDR3 bases are TGTGCCAGCAGCTTAAGGGGAAACACCTATAATTCACCCCTCCACTTT. The encoded protein is CASSLRGNTYNSPLHF.